These 26 T cell receptor beta chains came from one sample sequenced in a study of T cell responses to AZD1222 COVID-19 vaccine (dated by TCRdb to the early 2020s). Interpreted using the paper, the time point label stands for: baseline before first vaccination. Library prep was done by the immunoSEQ multiplex PCR assay. Not all clones reach the TCRdb copy of this immuneACCESS table, which keeps in-frame sequences only. Checked studies attribute under half of the gap to unresolved V genes and leave the rest unexplained. The sample table records some 130,000 clones; about 80% of these occur just once. Approximately 4% of the sample lies in the top ten. Sample: peripheral blood, taken on day 0 of AZD1222 vaccination. These receptors were taken from an adult in good health.

This chain links TRBV3-1 (or the pseudogene TRBV3-2) with TRBJ1-2; 7 nucleotides align to TRBD1. CDR1 is LGHDT, CDR2 YNNKEL, per germline (reference sequence). The V segment lost 2 bases and the J segment 3 bases; nucleotides outside the gene matches: 0. This CDR3 spans 13 amino acids. The CDR3 DNA reads as TGTGCCAGCAGCCAACAGGGGGACTATGGCTACACCTTC. Protein: CASSQQGDYGYTF.

J is TRBJ1-2 and V is TRBV28, with a possible D match to TRBD1 (6 bases). The CDR3 is 12 amino acids. V was clipped by 3 bases and J by 7 bases, with 9 bases between them. The germline V gene encodes CDR1 MDHEN and CDR2 SYDVKM. CDR3 protein: CASSFRGGGYTF. CDR3 DNA sequence: TGTGCCAGCAGTTTCCGAGGGGGTGGCTACACCTTC.

V gene TRBV28 combines with J gene TRBJ2-3; 10 bases map to TRBD2. J was trimmed by 5 bases and V by 5 bases; bases with no gene match: 4. The CDR3 covers 14 residues. CDR1 and CDR2 from the germline V gene are MDHEN and SYDVKM. The CDR3 region is CASSIASGGDTQYF. For the CDR3, the DNA is TGTGCCAGCAGTATTGCTAGCGGGGGAGATACGCAGTATTTT.

V and J are TRBV5-1 and TRBJ2-3; TRBD2 is a possible D gene (5 bases). There are 14 residues in the CDR3. V was trimmed by 0 bases and J by 2 bases, leaving 7 bases between them. Looked up from germline, CDR1 is SGHRS and CDR2 is YFSETQ. CDR3 sequence reads: CASSLVGVTDTQYF. CDR3 DNA sequence: TGCGCCAGCAGCTTGGTCGGGGTCACAGATACGCAGTATTTT.

The chain joins TRBV5-6 to TRBJ1-6; 8 bases line up with TRBD1. CDR3 size: 16 residues. The germline V gene encodes CDR1 SGHDT and CDR2 YYEEEE. The trim removed 3 bases at V and 10 bases at J, leaving 12 bases unmatched. The CDR3 nucleotides are TGTGCCAGCAGCTCCCGACAGGGGCCGCTTCTATCACCCCTCCACTTT. Residues: CASSSRQGPLLSPLHF.

V is TRBV2 and J is TRBJ2-5, with D maybe TRBD1 (8 bases). CDR3 length equals 17 residues. V lost 6 bases to trimming and J lost 2 bases, with 22 bases between them. The germline V gene encodes CDR1 SNHLY and CDR2 FYNNEI. CDR3 region: CASSRQGKGGNQETQYF. The CDR3 DNA sequence: TGTGCCAGCAGCCGACAGGGGAAGGGAGGGAATCAAGAGACCCAGTACTTC.

V and J are TRBV28 and TRBJ1-1; TRBD1 matches at 10 bases. The germline V gene has CDR1 MDHEN and CDR2 SYDVKM. V shed 5 bases and J 6 bases; nucleotides not matched to a gene: 6. CDR3 length: 14 residues. CDR3 loop: CASSPWTGGAEAFF. In DNA form, the CDR3 reads TGTGCCAGCAGTCCTTGGACAGGGGGGGCTGAAGCTTTCTTT.

The chain is built from TRBV5-4 and TRBJ2-5, with TRBD2 matching 8 bases. Per the germline V gene, CDR1 is SGHNT and CDR2 is YYREEE (reference sequence). V lost 0 bases and J lost 1; bases outside the gene matches: 5. This CDR3 comprises 16 residues. The CDR3, as DNA: TGTGCCAGCAGCTTGGAAGCGGGGGTCGGCCAAGAGACCCAGTACTTC. It codes for CASSLEAGVGQETQYF.

V usage is TRBV7-9 and J usage is TRBJ2-2; TRBD2 might be the D (6 bases). The V end was cut by 5 bases, the J end by 5 bases, with 15 bases between. CDR1 and CDR2 from the germline V gene are SEHNR and FQNEAQ (reference sequence). The CDR3 consists of 15 residues. The DNA of the CDR3 is TGTGCCAGCAGCCAATTAGGGAGGTCAACCGGGGAGCTGTTTTTT. It translates to CASSQLGRSTGELFF.

The rearrangement uses TRBV14 and TRBJ2-7; a weak D match, TRBD2 (6 bases). Germline CDR1 and CDR2: SGHDN and FVKESK. The V gene lost 6 bases and the J gene lost 3 bases, with 18 bases spanning the gap. This CDR3 region has 15 residues. Here the CDR3 reads CASRRGGTRHYEQYF. The CDR3, as DNA: TGTGCCAGCAGGCGGGGCGGCACCCGCCACTACGAGCAGTACTTC.

J is TRBJ2-2 and V is TRBV5-1, with 10 positions matching TRBD1. Germline CDR1 SGHRS, CDR2 YFSETQ. V trimming: 3 bases; J trimming: 2 bases; junction bases outside the gene matches: 4. CDR3 length: 16 residues. The CDR3 protein is CASSSGQGPNTGELFF. CDR3 DNA sequence: TGCGCCAGCAGCTCGGGACAGGGGCCTAACACCGGGGAGCTGTTTTTT.

The chain uses TRBV7-7 and TRBJ2-2, with 8 bases matching TRBD2. Germline values: CDR1 SSHAT, CDR2 FNYEAQ (reference sequence). The CDR3 totals 15 residues. V dropped 5 bases and J dropped 6; count of bases not matched to a gene: 8. The CDR3 sequence: CASSRPGGLAGELFF. As DNA, the CDR3 is TGTGCCAGCAGCCGCCCCGGGGGACTAGCCGGGGAGCTGTTTTTT.

The rearrangement uses TRBV5-8 and TRBJ1-6; a weak D match, TRBD1 (6 bases). V shed 2 bases and J shed 7 bases, with 13 bases lying between them. CDR3 size: 15 residues. Germline V CDR1 and CDR2: SGHTS, YDEGEE. CDR3 in DNA: TGTGCCAGCAGCTTCGGACAGCGACGAAATTCACCCCTCCACTTT. Translation: CASSFGQRRNSPLHF. The full variable domain, its missing parts supplied by reference TRBV5-8 and TRBJ1-6, is EAGVTQSPTHLIKTRGQQATLRCSPISGHTSVYWYQQALGLGLQFLLWYDEGEERNRGNFPPRFSGRQFPNYSSELNVNALELEDSALYLCASSFGQRRNSPLHFGNGTRLTVT.

The rearrangement uses TRBV5-1 and TRBJ1-2, with 8 bases that match TRBD1. The V gene's germline CDR1 is SGHRS and CDR2 YFSETQ. This CDR3 is built from 16 residues. V lost 4 bases and J lost 7; bases outside the gene matches: 15. DNA of the CDR3: TGCGCCAGCAGCCTGGATGGACAGGGAAATCTGGGTGGCTACACCTTC. It specifies CASSLDGQGNLGGYTF.

The CDR3 DNA is TGTGCCAGCAGTGAGGGCACTGAAGCTTTCTTT. It codes for CASSEGTEAFF. The J gene is TRBJ1-1, the V gene TRBV6-1; D call uncertain. Trimming left V 3 bases short and J 4 bases short, with 3 bases between. Germline loops: CDR1 MNHNS, CDR2 SASEGT. This CDR3 region has 11 residues.

The genes are TRBV7-2 and TRBJ2-7, with 8 bases that match TRBD2. The CDR3 covers 16 residues. Looked up from germline, CDR1 is SGHTA and CDR2 is FQGNSA. Losses at the gene ends were 6 bases for V and 4 bases for J; bases not matched to a gene: 14. Here the CDR3 DNA reads TGTGCCAGCAGTCGAGGCGGGCGGGGGACTAGGTACGAGCAGTACTTC. It yields the protein CASSRGGRGTRYEQYF.

This chain uses TRBV5-4 with TRBJ1-6; the D is unclear. This CDR3 has 14 amino acids. Trimming pared 0 bases from V and 3 bases from J, leaving 4 bases between. CDR1 is SGHNT and CDR2 is YYREEE in the germline V gene (reference sequence). CDR3 in amino acids: CASSLGHYNSPLHF. CDR3 nucleotide sequence: TGTGCCAGCAGCTTGGGACACTATAATTCACCCCTCCACTTT.

On this clone itself: A junction boundary mismatches the germline segment, possibly from a read error. This CDR3 is also generated by other DNA sequences in the sample. The chain recombines TRBV7-9 with TRBJ2-7; D possibly corresponds to TRBD2 (5 bases). CDR3 length equals 12 residues. Germline CDR1 reads SEHNR; CDR2 reads FQNEAQ (reference sequence). CDR3 DNA sequence: TGTGCCAGCAGCCTAGCCACCTACGAGCAGTACTTC. This sequence encodes CASSLATYEQYF. The full variable domain, in which reference TRBV7-9 and TRBJ2-7 provide the parts outside the CDR3, is DTGVSQNPRHKITKRGQNVTFRCDPISEHNRLYWYRQTLGQGPEFLTYFQNEAQLEKSRLLSDRFSAERPKGSFSTLEIQRTEQGDSAMYLCASSLATYEQYFGPGTRLTVT.

The chain combines TRBV3-1 (or the pseudogene TRBV3-2) with TRBJ2-7; D might be TRBD1 or TRBD2, each matching 5 bases. The V gene lost 4 bases and the J gene lost 9 bases, with 22 bases spanning the gap. Germline values: CDR1 LGHDT, CDR2 YNNKEL (reference sequence). CDR3 length: 15 amino acids. The CDR3 loop is CASSLLSGAPVGQYF. Here the CDR3 DNA reads TGTGCCAGCAGCCTCCTGTCCGGGGCCCCGGTTGGGCAGTACTTC.

The rearrangement links TRBV11-2 to TRBJ2-3, with D perhaps assigned TRBD1 or TRBD2 (5 bases each). CDR3 size: 13 residues. V was shortened by 5 bases and J by 3 bases, with 9 bases between the two germline ends. CDR1 and CDR2 from the germline V gene are SGHAT and FQNNGV. The DNA of the CDR3 is TGTGCCAGCAGCACAGGACTGACAGATACGCAGTATTTT. Its translation is CASSTGLTDTQYF.

The CDR3 nucleotides are TGTGCCAGCAGTGAAAACACAGGGGGCAGCGGGGAGCTGTTTTTT. Its protein is CASSENTGGSGELFF. The chain is built from TRBV6-1 and TRBJ2-2, with TRBD1 matching over 9 bases. V lost 2 bases to trimming and J lost 7 bases; unmatched junction nucleotides: 5. This CDR3 contains 15 residues. Germline V CDR1 and CDR2: MNHNS, SASEGT.

This clone was seen only once. The gene calls are TRBV6-5 and TRBJ2-2; D ambiguous. The V and J ends lost 0 bases and 6 bases respectively, with 8 bases between them. The CDR3 length is 14 residues. Germline loops: CDR1 MNHEY, CDR2 SVGAGI. The CDR3 is CASSYSGGAGELFF. The CDR3, as DNA: TGTGCCAGCAGTTACTCGGGTGGAGCCGGGGAGCTGTTTTTT.

The rearrangement links TRBV19 to TRBJ1-2, with D possibly being TRBD1 (5 bases). CDR1 LNHDA and CDR2 SQIVND come from the germline V gene (reference sequence). Trimming left V 7 bases short and J 4 bases short, with 22 bases between. This CDR3 is built from 16 residues. The CDR3 DNA follows: TGTGCCAGTACCATGATCTTGGGGGTGAAAAGCTATGGCTACACCTTC. Its translation: CASTMILGVKSYGYTF.

The V gene is TRBV12-5, the J gene TRBJ1-2; D is possibly TRBD1 (5 bases). Between the trimmed V and J ends, which lost 7 bases and 8 bases, there was a span of 17 bases. CDR1 is LGHNT and CDR2 is FRNRAP in the germline V gene. The CDR3 is 13 amino acids. The CDR3 DNA follows: TGTGCTAGTGCCTCAGGGAGGTTGGGGGGCTACACCTTC. Amino acids: CASASGRLGGYTF.

The chain joins TRBV2 to TRBJ1-3; D is unclear. Between the trimmed V and J ends, which lost 3 bases and 2 bases, there was a span of 11 bases. The CDR3 has 15 residues. Per germline, CDR1 SNHLY and CDR2 FYNNEI. CDR3 DNA sequence: TGTGCCAGCAGTGACGGGAATAGGGCTGGAAACACCATATATTTT. As protein: CASSDGNRAGNTIYF.

The chain carries TRBV3-1 (or the pseudogene TRBV3-2) and TRBJ1-2; possibly TRBD1 for D (6 bases). The CDR3 has 13 residues. V was clipped by 1 base and J by 5 bases, with 8 bases between them. CDR1 LGHDT and CDR2 YNNKEL come from the germline V gene (reference sequence). CDR3 sequence (DNA): TGTGCCAGCAGCCAAGGCAGGGGATATGGCTACACCTTC. Translated: CASSQGRGYGYTF.